These T cell receptor beta chains were read from a single sample in a study of blood T cell repertoires in COVID-19. Clones were sequenced by immunoSEQ multiplex PCR, and TCRdb holds only the in-frame ones, with some missing. The sample lists more than 200,000 clones, around 88% occurring once. Sequencing was carried out using peripheral blood. Receptors were obtained from a young woman with COVID-19, enrolled during active disease. The CDR3 runs from the conserved cysteine through the conserved F or W. D genes are given only for firm matches. For some rows the clone size is stated as once, few or many, or as a class when expanded; others skip it.

d_gene: TRBD1
j_gene: TRBJ1-2
v_gene: TRBV4-3
abundance: -
CDR3nt: TGCGCCAGCAGCCAAGAATGGGACAGGAACTATGGCTACACCTTC
CDR3aa: CASSQEWDRNYGYTF

d_gene: TRBD2
j_gene: TRBJ2-1
v_gene: TRBV6-2/TRBV6-3
abundance: medium-sized
CDR3nt: TGTGCCAGCAGCCTCCGGACTAGCGGGGGCCATGAGCAGTTCTTC
CDR3aa: CASSLRTSGGHEQFF

d_gene: -
j_gene: TRBJ1-1
v_gene: TRBV5-1
abundance: -
CDR3nt: TGCGCCAGCAGCATGGACAGTCTAATAAACACTGAAGCTTTCTTT
CDR3aa: CASSMDSLINTEAFF

d_gene: -
j_gene: TRBJ2-1
v_gene: TRBV10-3
abundance: -
CDR3nt: TGTGCCATCAGGCCGGGGACGGGGGCCTACAATGAGCAGTTCTTC
CDR3aa: CAIRPGTGAYNEQFF

d_gene: TRBD1
j_gene: TRBJ2-7
v_gene: TRBV28
abundance: -
CDR3nt: TGTGCCAGCAGTTTCAGGACAGGGGAAATAATCGAGCAGTACTTC
CDR3aa: CASSFRTGEIIEQYF

d_gene: TRBD1
j_gene: TRBJ1-5
v_gene: TRBV5-6
abundance: -
CDR3nt: TGTGCCAGCACCACGCAGGGGGGAGGCAATCAGCCCCAGCATTTT
CDR3aa: CASTTQGGGNQPQHF

d_gene: TRBD2
j_gene: TRBJ2-4
v_gene: TRBV4-1
abundance: -
CDR3nt: TGCGCCAGCAGCGACCGGACTAGCGGGGGGGTCATTCAGTACTTC
CDR3aa: CASSDRTSGGVIQYF

d_gene: TRBD1
j_gene: TRBJ1-1
v_gene: TRBV11-3
abundance: once
CDR3nt: TGTGCCAGCAGCCTGACACAGGGGAGTGAAGCTTTCTTT
CDR3aa: CASSLTQGSEAFF

d_gene: -
j_gene: TRBJ2-5
v_gene: TRBV5-1
abundance: -
CDR3nt: TGCGCCAGCAGCGGCGGGACAGCAGAGACCCAGTACTTC
CDR3aa: CASSGGTAETQYF

d_gene: TRBD1
j_gene: TRBJ2-6
v_gene: TRBV5-6
abundance: -
CDR3nt: TGTGCCAGCAGCTTTCCGGGACAGGGGGCGCCTGGGGCCAACGTCCTGACTTTC
CDR3aa: CASSFPGQGAPGANVLTF

d_gene: -
j_gene: TRBJ2-1
v_gene: TRBV5-1
abundance: -
CDR3nt: TGCGCCAGCAGCTTGGGAGAATACAATGAGCAGTTCTTC
CDR3aa: CASSLGEYNEQFF

d_gene: TRBD1
j_gene: TRBJ2-5
v_gene: TRBV5-1
abundance: -
CDR3nt: TGCGCCAGCAGCGTTTTACAGGGGTCCCAAGAGACCCAGTACTTC
CDR3aa: CASSVLQGSQETQYF

d_gene: -
j_gene: TRBJ1-4
v_gene: TRBV5-1
abundance: -
CDR3nt: TGCGCCAGCAGCTTGTCGGGTTCCCCTTATAATGAAAAACTGTTTTTT
CDR3aa: CASSLSGSPYNEKLFF

d_gene: -
j_gene: TRBJ1-5
v_gene: TRBV30
abundance: -
CDR3nt: TGTGCCTGGAGTGATTTTACCGGGGCCATAGGGGGTCAGCCCCAGCATTTT
CDR3aa: CAWSDFTGAIGGQPQHF

d_gene: -
j_gene: TRBJ2-1
v_gene: TRBV29-1
abundance: -
CDR3nt: TGCAGCGTTTACAGGGCCGACAATGAGCAGTTCTTC
CDR3aa: CSVYRADNEQFF

d_gene: -
j_gene: TRBJ1-1
v_gene: TRBV30
abundance: -
CDR3nt: TGTGCCTGGAGTGTGGTGGTGAGCACTGAAGCTTTCTTT
CDR3aa: CAWSVVVSTEAFF

d_gene: -
j_gene: TRBJ1-3
v_gene: TRBV4-2
abundance: -
CDR3nt: TGTGCCAGCAGCCAAGAGACAGTAGGTGGAAACACCATATATTTT
CDR3aa: CASSQETVGGNTIYF

d_gene: TRBD1
j_gene: TRBJ1-2
v_gene: TRBV10-3
abundance: -
CDR3nt: TGTGCCATCAGTGAGTCCAGGACAGGGTATGGCTACACCTTC
CDR3aa: CAISESRTGYGYTF

d_gene: -
j_gene: TRBJ1-2
v_gene: TRBV5-6
abundance: -
CDR3nt: TGTGCCAGCAGCTTGGTTTCCCGGGGAGCCTATGGCTACACCTTC
CDR3aa: CASSLVSRGAYGYTF

d_gene: TRBD2
j_gene: TRBJ2-3
v_gene: TRBV5-1
abundance: -
CDR3nt: TGCGCCAGCAGCTTGACTAGCGGGGGGTGGGATACGCAGTATTTT
CDR3aa: CASSLTSGGWDTQYF

d_gene: -
j_gene: TRBJ2-3
v_gene: TRBV2
abundance: -
CDR3nt: TGTGCCAGCAGACCCGGGACTTCAAGCACAGATACGCAGTATTTT
CDR3aa: CASRPGTSSTDTQYF

d_gene: TRBD1
j_gene: TRBJ2-2
v_gene: TRBV6-5
abundance: once
CDR3nt: TGTGCCAGCAGGGCCGGGACAGGGGACACCGGGGAGCTGTTTTTT
CDR3aa: CASRAGTGDTGELFF

d_gene: -
j_gene: TRBJ2-5
v_gene: TRBV10-3
abundance: -
CDR3nt: TGTGCCATCAGTGAGTCCCCCGCTGTGGGGGCCACGACGTCCCAAGAGACCCAGTACTTC
CDR3aa: CAISESPAVGATTSQETQYF

d_gene: -
j_gene: TRBJ1-2
v_gene: TRBV27
abundance: -
CDR3nt: TGTGCCAGCAGTCCGAGGGACTCTGGCTACACCTTC
CDR3aa: CASSPRDSGYTF

d_gene: -
j_gene: TRBJ2-3
v_gene: TRBV10-3
abundance: -
CDR3nt: TGTGCCATCAGTCCCTACCGACAGAGGACTAACTCCGTTAGCACAGATACGCAGTATTTT
CDR3aa: CAISPYRQRTNSVSTDTQYF

d_gene: -
j_gene: TRBJ1-1
v_gene: TRBV27
abundance: -
CDR3nt: TGTGCCAGCAGTTTCGGGGACACTGAAGCTTTCTTT
CDR3aa: CASSFGDTEAFF

d_gene: TRBD1
j_gene: TRBJ2-5
v_gene: TRBV30
abundance: once
CDR3nt: TGTGCCTGGAGTGTGGGGGGGACAGGGGCACCCCACCAGTACTTC
CDR3aa: CAWSVGGTGAPHQYF

d_gene: -
j_gene: TRBJ2-2
v_gene: TRBV11-2
abundance: -
CDR3nt: TGTGCCAGTAGGCAAGGACAGAACACCGGGGAGCTGTTTTTT
CDR3aa: CASRQGQNTGELFF

d_gene: TRBD1
j_gene: TRBJ2-5
v_gene: TRBV2
abundance: -
CDR3nt: TGTGCCAGCAGTGACGCGGGACAGGGTGGAGAGACCCAGTACTTC
CDR3aa: CASSDAGQGGETQYF

d_gene: TRBD2
j_gene: TRBJ2-2
v_gene: TRBV27
abundance: -
CDR3nt: TGTGCCAGCAGTCCTACTAGCGCAAGCACCGGGGAGCTGTTTTTT
CDR3aa: CASSPTSASTGELFF

d_gene: -
j_gene: TRBJ2-6
v_gene: TRBV5-1
abundance: once
CDR3nt: TGCGCCAGCAGCTTGCGCGGGACCAACTCTGGGGCCAACGTCCTGACTTTC
CDR3aa: CASSLRGTNSGANVLTF

d_gene: TRBD1
j_gene: TRBJ1-6
v_gene: TRBV27
abundance: once
CDR3nt: TGTGCCAGCAGCAACCTCGGGACAGGGCACTCACCCCTCCACTTT
CDR3aa: CASSNLGTGHSPLHF

d_gene: TRBD2
j_gene: TRBJ2-3
v_gene: TRBV7-7
abundance: once
CDR3nt: TGTGCTAGCAGCCCGGGCGGGAGATGGGATACGCAGTATTTT
CDR3aa: CASSPGGRWDTQYF

d_gene: TRBD2
j_gene: TRBJ2-5
v_gene: TRBV19
abundance: -
CDR3nt: TGTGCCAGTAGTGGGACTAGTCGGGAGACCCAGTACTTC
CDR3aa: CASSGTSRETQYF

d_gene: TRBD2
j_gene: TRBJ2-3
v_gene: TRBV7-9
abundance: -
CDR3nt: TGTGCCAGCAGCCCGCCGGGACTAGCGGGCGGAGGAGATACGCAGTATTTT
CDR3aa: CASSPPGLAGGGDTQYF

d_gene: -
j_gene: TRBJ2-1
v_gene: TRBV7-9
abundance: -
CDR3nt: TGTGCCAGCAGCTTATTCGAGTACTACAATGAGCAGTTCTTC
CDR3aa: CASSLFEYYNEQFF

d_gene: TRBD2
j_gene: TRBJ2-1
v_gene: TRBV2
abundance: -
CDR3nt: TGTGCCAGCAGTGTATTTGCTAGCGGGGAGGCGTTCTTC
CDR3aa: CASSVFASGEAFF

d_gene: -
j_gene: TRBJ2-1
v_gene: TRBV19
abundance: -
CDR3nt: TGTGCCAGTAGTATTGGCTCCCGGGAGCGCCCCAATGAGCAGTTCTTC
CDR3aa: CASSIGSRERPNEQFF

d_gene: -
j_gene: TRBJ2-1
v_gene: TRBV2
abundance: -
CDR3nt: TGTGCCAGCAGGTCCCGGGACTTAAAAAACAATGAGCAGTTCTTC
CDR3aa: CASRSRDLKNNEQFF

d_gene: TRBD2
j_gene: TRBJ2-5
v_gene: TRBV18
abundance: -
CDR3nt: TGTGCCAGCTCATCAAGCGGGGGGGTTGGAGAGACCCAGTACTTC
CDR3aa: CASSSSGGVGETQYF